This T cell receptor beta chain was identified in a study of blood T cell repertoires in COVID-19. Overall study context: Italy, Spain and the United States were the sources of the convalescent and acute COVID-19 samples.

In the authors' workflow: For nucleated cells, counts were estimated from reference gene primer amplification. Using immunoSEQ multiplex PCR, the repertoire was profiled, and TCRdb retains in-frame clones only, with some absent. The D gene and trimming were derived from the DNA, and the V and J assignments and clone size from that table. Among approximately 200,000 clones, 86% were seen once, and the ten largest hold roughly 9.1%. This CDR3 has 15 residues. Germline V CDR1 and CDR2: KGHSY, FQNENV. Trimming pared 3 bases from V and 1 base from J, leaving 10 bases between. The clonotype originates from a woman in her 30s who had recovered from COVID-19. This rearrangement joins TRBV16 to TRBJ1-3; tentatively, D is TRBD1 (5 bases). What was sequenced was PBMCs or T cells enriched from blood (not recorded which). The CDR3 reads CASSQSRVSGNTIYF. In nucleotides, the CDR3 is TGTGCCAGCAGCCAGTCCAGGGTGTCTGGAAACACCATATATTTT.